This TCR beta chain comes out of a study of spatial heterogeneity in lung cancer. Individual TCR cDNA molecules each bore their own unique molecular identifier. TCRdb re-analysed the 5' RACE reads in MiXCR, keeping a single row per CDR3 protein. The repertoire holds some 39,000 distinct CDR3 sequences, with around 6.5% as singletons. CDR1 is DFQATT, CDR2 SNEGSKA, per germline (reference sequence). V shed 0 bases, J shed 4 bases, and the junction held 8 bases outside the gene matches. The CDR3 spans 17 residues. Whole-study results and caveats: There were more appearances of ubiquitous expanded tumor TCRs in blood at resection than at follow-up.

This clonotype appeared a few times. The antigen is undetermined. Time point defined: sample taken at primary tumor resection. Unsorted whole RNA samples from tumor, nontumor lung or frozen PBMC were sequenced. The 60 to 90 donors had untreated early-stage non-small cell lung cancer. The receptor's source is a female donor with early-stage non-small cell lung cancer. The chain recombines TRBV20-1 with TRBJ2-2; 10 nucleotides match TRBD2. This specimen was PBMCs, taken at surgery. The CDR3 is CSARDVASGGTTGELFF. CDR3 DNA: TGCAGTGCTAGAGATGTGGCTAGCGGGGGAACCACCGGGGAGCTGTTTTTT.